The rows below give T cell receptor beta chains drawn from one sample of a study of T cell changes during pregnancy in multiple sclerosis. The table came from immunoSEQ multiplex PCR; TCRdb's copy has only in-frame clones and leaves some out. The sample lists tens of thousands of clones; 93% were seen once. Specimen: peripheral blood, collected in the second trimester of pregnancy. These receptors were obtained from a female donor with multiple sclerosis, enrolled in a pregnancy study. CDR3s include the opening cysteine and the closing phenylalanine or tryptophan. A D gene is named only where the DNA matches it firmly. Some rows have no size entry. The others give once, few or many, or a class for an expanded clone.

CDR3nt: TGTGCCAGTACGCCGGGTTATAATTCACCCCTCCACTTT
CDR3aa: CASTPGYNSPLHF
j_gene: TRBJ1-6
abundance: once
v_gene: TRBV4-2
d_gene: .

CDR3nt: TGCGCCAGCATCTCGAACCGGGACAGGGAGTGGAATGAGCAGTTCTTC
CDR3aa: CASISNRDREWNEQFF
j_gene: TRBJ2-1
abundance: .
v_gene: TRBV10-1
d_gene: TRBD1

CDR3nt: TGTGCCAGCAGTGAGGGCACGACCTACGAGCAGTACTTC
CDR3aa: CASSEGTTYEQYF
j_gene: TRBJ2-7
abundance: .
v_gene: TRBV25-1
d_gene: .

CDR3nt: TGCGCCAGCAGCTATTGGGGGGGGGTACCGCACCCCAACTCCTACGAGCAGTACTTC
CDR3aa: CASSYWGGVPHPNSYEQYF
j_gene: TRBJ2-7
abundance: .
v_gene: TRBV5-1
d_gene: TRBD2

CDR3nt: TGCGCCAGCAGCCAACGGGGGGAGACCCAGTACTTC
CDR3aa: CASSQRGETQYF
j_gene: TRBJ2-5
abundance: once
v_gene: TRBV4-1
d_gene: .

CDR3nt: TGTGCCAGCAGTTACAGCGCGGATTCTGGCTACACCTTC
CDR3aa: CASSYSADSGYTF
j_gene: TRBJ1-2
abundance: .
v_gene: TRBV6-5
d_gene: .

CDR3nt: TGCGCCAGCAGCTTGGGACAGTTCTACGAGCAGTACTTC
CDR3aa: CASSLGQFYEQYF
j_gene: TRBJ2-7
abundance: .
v_gene: TRBV5-1
d_gene: .

CDR3nt: TGTGCCAGCAGTTACTCCGTCGTGGCAGGGTCGGGCTACACCTTC
CDR3aa: CASSYSVVAGSGYTF
j_gene: TRBJ1-2
abundance: .
v_gene: TRBV6-5
d_gene: .

CDR3nt: TGTGCCAGCAGCTTAGGCAGTGGAGCCTACGAGCAGTACTTC
CDR3aa: CASSLGSGAYEQYF
j_gene: TRBJ2-7
abundance: .
v_gene: TRBV11-2
d_gene: .

CDR3nt: TGTGCCAGCAGGGCAGGACAGGAGTCAGGGGAGCTGTTTTTT
CDR3aa: CASRAGQESGELFF
j_gene: TRBJ2-2
abundance: .
v_gene: TRBV6-4
d_gene: TRBD1

CDR3nt: TGTGCCAGCAGCCGCGGACGAGGGGGGGCGAACACTGAAGCTTTCTTT
CDR3aa: CASSRGRGGANTEAFF
j_gene: TRBJ1-1
abundance: .
v_gene: TRBV5-4
d_gene: .

CDR3nt: TGTGCCAGCAGTGAGGAGTATCAGGGAACCGAAAAACTGTTTTTT
CDR3aa: CASSEEYQGTEKLFF
j_gene: TRBJ1-4
abundance: .
v_gene: TRBV2
d_gene: .

CDR3nt: TGTGCCAGCAGCGTGACAGGGGATTCAGATAATTCACCCCTCCACTTT
CDR3aa: CASSVTGDSDNSPLHF
j_gene: TRBJ1-6
abundance: .
v_gene: TRBV5-5
d_gene: TRBD1

CDR3nt: TGTGCCAGCAGCGTTTCGGGGGGTGCGCATCAGCCCCAGCATTTT
CDR3aa: CASSVSGGAHQPQHF
j_gene: TRBJ1-5
abundance: .
v_gene: TRBV9
d_gene: .

CDR3nt: TGCGCCAGCACCGAGGGGACAGGGATCCAAGAGACCCAGTACTTC
CDR3aa: CASTEGTGIQETQYF
j_gene: TRBJ2-5
abundance: .
v_gene: TRBV5-1
d_gene: TRBD1

CDR3nt: TGTGCCAGCAGTGCACAGGGGGCCACCTTTTCTAATTCACCCCTCCACTTT
CDR3aa: CASSAQGATFSNSPLHF
j_gene: TRBJ1-6
abundance: .
v_gene: TRBV6-1
d_gene: TRBD1

CDR3nt: TGTGCCAGCACCGACGATACAGGGGTCTATGGCTACACCTTC
CDR3aa: CASTDDTGVYGYTF
j_gene: TRBJ1-2
abundance: few
v_gene: TRBV7-9
d_gene: TRBD1

CDR3nt: TGTGCCAGCAGCGACAGCGGGAGAAGCCAGACCCAGTACTTC
CDR3aa: CASSDSGRSQTQYF
j_gene: TRBJ2-5
abundance: .
v_gene: TRBV9
d_gene: TRBD2

CDR3nt: TGTGCCAGCAGCCAAGTGGTTAGAGGTATTGAAGCTTTCTTT
CDR3aa: CASSQVVRGIEAFF
j_gene: TRBJ1-1
abundance: .
v_gene: TRBV14
d_gene: .

CDR3nt: TGTGCCAGCAGTTACACTACAGGGGGCGGCGGGGAGCTGTTTTTT
CDR3aa: CASSYTTGGGGELFF
j_gene: TRBJ2-2
abundance: .
v_gene: TRBV6-6
d_gene: TRBD1

CDR3nt: TGTGCCAGCAGTTACTCGACCAGGAAAGAGCAGTTCTTC
CDR3aa: CASSYSTRKEQFF
j_gene: TRBJ2-1
abundance: .
v_gene: TRBV6-5
d_gene: .

CDR3nt: TGTGCCAGCAGCTTGGGACCGGCAGGGAACTATGGCTACACCTTC
CDR3aa: CASSLGPAGNYGYTF
j_gene: TRBJ1-2
abundance: .
v_gene: TRBV5-6
d_gene: .

CDR3nt: TGTGCCAGCGGCCTGGTGTCGACAGTTTCCTATAATTCACCCCTCCACTTT
CDR3aa: CASGLVSTVSYNSPLHF
j_gene: TRBJ1-6
abundance: .
v_gene: TRBV28
d_gene: .

CDR3nt: TGTGCTAGCAGGCTTAATCCCCCAGGGGGTTACGTTCTCGAGCAGTACTTC
CDR3aa: CASRLNPPGGYVLEQYF
j_gene: TRBJ2-7
abundance: .
v_gene: TRBV7-7
d_gene: TRBD1

CDR3nt: TGTGCCAGCAGTTATCAAGGCGGGGTAGTCACCGGGGAGCTGTTTTTT
CDR3aa: CASSYQGGVVTGELFF
j_gene: TRBJ2-2
abundance: .
v_gene: TRBV6-5
d_gene: .

CDR3nt: TGTGCCAGCAACTGGGGGACTGGCGGAAAACTGTTTTTT
CDR3aa: CASNWGTGGKLFF
j_gene: TRBJ1-4
abundance: .
v_gene: TRBV5-6
d_gene: .

CDR3nt: TGTGCCAGCACCCAAGGGGACAGACATAATGAAAAACTGTTTTTT
CDR3aa: CASTQGDRHNEKLFF
j_gene: TRBJ1-4
abundance: .
v_gene: TRBV6-1
d_gene: TRBD1

CDR3nt: TGTGCCAGTAGTATCGGGGGTTTCGGCTCTGGAAACACCATATATTTT
CDR3aa: CASSIGGFGSGNTIYF
j_gene: TRBJ1-3
abundance: .
v_gene: TRBV19
d_gene: .

CDR3nt: TGCGCCAGCAGCCAGGAGCTGAACACTGAAGCTTTCTTT
CDR3aa: CASSQELNTEAFF
j_gene: TRBJ1-1
abundance: .
v_gene: TRBV4-1
d_gene: .

CDR3nt: TGTGCCAGCAGCCCAGCGAGAGGTCAGCCCCAGCATTTT
CDR3aa: CASSPARGQPQHF
j_gene: TRBJ1-5
abundance: .
v_gene: TRBV7-9
d_gene: .

CDR3nt: TGTGCCAGCAGCGTAGGGGCTACCTACGAGCAGTACTTC
CDR3aa: CASSVGATYEQYF
j_gene: TRBJ2-7
abundance: .
v_gene: TRBV9
d_gene: .

CDR3nt: TGTGCCAGCAGTTTATGGCCCCCGACGAACACCGGGGAGCTGTTTTTT
CDR3aa: CASSLWPPTNTGELFF
j_gene: TRBJ2-2
abundance: .
v_gene: TRBV27
d_gene: .

CDR3nt: TGTGCCAGCAGCTTGGCTGGCGGAATACAAGAGACCCAGTACTTC
CDR3aa: CASSLAGGIQETQYF
j_gene: TRBJ2-5
abundance: .
v_gene: TRBV5-5
d_gene: .

CDR3nt: TGTGCTAGCAGCTCTAGCGGGGTCCAAGAGACCCAGTACTTC
CDR3aa: CASSSSGVQETQYF
j_gene: TRBJ2-5
abundance: .
v_gene: TRBV7-7
d_gene: TRBD2

CDR3nt: TGTGCCAGCACATCTCATGGGGGGTCCTGGAGTCTTCAAGAGACCCAGTACTTC
CDR3aa: CASTSHGGSWSLQETQYF
j_gene: TRBJ2-5
abundance: .
v_gene: TRBV2
d_gene: .

CDR3nt: TGTGCCAGCAGGACTGGGGCAACGAACACTGAAGCTTTCTTT
CDR3aa: CASRTGATNTEAFF
j_gene: TRBJ1-1
abundance: .
v_gene: TRBV6-5
d_gene: .

CDR3nt: TGTGCCAGCAGTCTACCAATTGTTGTTGAAGCTTTCTTT
CDR3aa: CASSLPIVVEAFF
j_gene: TRBJ1-1
abundance: .
v_gene: TRBV28
d_gene: .

CDR3nt: TGTGCCAGCAGCTTGCGGGGAATAGAGCAGTACTTC
CDR3aa: CASSLRGIEQYF
j_gene: TRBJ2-7
abundance: .
v_gene: TRBV5-5
d_gene: .

CDR3nt: TGTGCCAGCAGTTTCGGCGGGTCACGCACAGATACGCAGTATTTT
CDR3aa: CASSFGGSRTDTQYF
j_gene: TRBJ2-3
abundance: .
v_gene: TRBV28
d_gene: .

CDR3nt: TGTGCCAGCAGCTTAAACCATGGTTTGGCGGGAGACAAAAACATTCAGTACTTC
CDR3aa: CASSLNHGLAGDKNIQYF
j_gene: TRBJ2-4
abundance: once
v_gene: TRBV7-3
d_gene: TRBD2

CDR3nt: TGTGCCAGCAGATCAAAGGGGGAAGATACGCAGTATTTT
CDR3aa: CASRSKGEDTQYF
j_gene: TRBJ2-3
abundance: .
v_gene: TRBV5-4
d_gene: .

CDR3nt: TGTGCCACCAGCAGAGATCGCGGTCGGTCAGAGTGGCCCCAGCATTTT
CDR3aa: CATSRDRGRSEWPQHF
j_gene: TRBJ1-5
abundance: once
v_gene: TRBV15
d_gene: .

CDR3nt: TGTGCCAGCAGGCCAGACAGGGAAAGTCAGCCCCAGCATTTT
CDR3aa: CASRPDRESQPQHF
j_gene: TRBJ1-5
abundance: .
v_gene: TRBV28
d_gene: TRBD1

CDR3nt: TGTGCCAGCAGCTTTAACGACAGGGTGAACACTGAAGCTTTCTTT
CDR3aa: CASSFNDRVNTEAFF
j_gene: TRBJ1-1
abundance: .
v_gene: TRBV5-5
d_gene: TRBD1

CDR3nt: TGCGCCAGCAGCTTGGCGCTAGCGGGGCACAATGAGCAGTTCTTC
CDR3aa: CASSLALAGHNEQFF
j_gene: TRBJ2-1
abundance: .
v_gene: TRBV5-1
d_gene: TRBD2